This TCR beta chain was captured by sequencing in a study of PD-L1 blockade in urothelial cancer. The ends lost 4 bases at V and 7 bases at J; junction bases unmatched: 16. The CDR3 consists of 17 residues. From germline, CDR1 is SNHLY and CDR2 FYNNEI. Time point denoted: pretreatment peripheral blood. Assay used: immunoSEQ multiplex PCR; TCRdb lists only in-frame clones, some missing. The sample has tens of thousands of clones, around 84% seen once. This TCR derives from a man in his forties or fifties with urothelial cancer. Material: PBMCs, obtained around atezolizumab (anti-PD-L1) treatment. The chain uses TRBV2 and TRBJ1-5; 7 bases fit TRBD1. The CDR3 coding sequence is TGTGCCAGCAGTGCTTATTCGGGGCAGGGGGGCGGCCAGCCCCAGCATTTT. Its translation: CASSAYSGQGGGQPQHF.